This entry describes one TCR beta chain. Its binding antigen is unknown. There are no base qualities to consult, and no much larger clone falls within one base. The data derive from a study of identical twins (dated by TCRdb to the mid-2010s). With regard to the full study: The study deep-sequenced TCR alpha and beta repertoires from monozygotic twins, unrelated adults of various ages and cord blood to test whether fetal clonotypes persist. To rule out contamination, the twin experiments were replicated at different times with different library preparation protocols.

Library prep was done by 5' RACE. Sequencing relied on an Illumina HiSeq 2000. A universal primer binding site was introduced by template switching, and a unique molecular identifier was present in the final cDNA, enabling accurate counting of TCR cDNA molecules. First-strand cDNA for TCR alpha and beta chains was synthesized from specific primers in the conserved constant-segment region. To control for contamination, every cDNA library carried two barcodes: a SMART-Mk sample barcode plus Illumina barcodes. TruSeq adapter sequences and Illumina sample barcodes were added in two successive PCR steps. Sequencing of the TCR alpha and beta cDNA libraries was done on the Illumina HiSeq platform using custom primers. The study's processing was this. MiGEC was used to process raw reads and extract unique molecular identifiers, and MiXCR was used to find CDR3 positions. For each individual, recombination models were inferred using an EM algorithm with the repgenHMM and IGoR tools. The tcR package in R was used for shared clonotype analysis, with sharing normalized by the product of cloneset sizes. Out-of-frame nonproductive sequences were analyzed to study raw recombination free of thymic and clonal selection effects. Clones were called with MiXCR by TCRdb after fastp trimmed the public reads at Q25, and only in-frame beta chains were retained. All rows with the same CDR3 protein become a single entry with the most common DNA and genes. The V and J calls here are based on TCRdb, not the publication. The table for this sample lists a few hundred thousand distinct CDR3 sequences; just under 9.5% of them were counted only once. Approximately 6.6% of the sample comes from the top ten.

What the research found in general, with its limitations: Because the same donors could not be followed over many years, the conclusions relied on cross-sectional statistical analysis. Invariant T cells such as MAIT and iNKT could partly confound zero-insertion analyses, although diverse VJ usage argued against such confounding for most clonotypes. Abundant cord blood beta clonotypes had fewer insertions, young adult naive repertoires showed a similar but weaker trend, and memory repertoires showed no such trend. Excess twin sharing in beta out-of-frame sequences was weaker because fewer shared sequences lowered the signal-to-noise ratio. Out-of-frame TCR alpha sharing in monozygotic twins was systematically underestimated by recombination models, whereas sharing between unrelated individuals was in agreement with the recombination models. Out-of-frame TCR alpha sequences shared between twins showed an excess of low generation-probability sequences compared with coincidental sharing between unrelated individuals.

Every donor was a healthy Caucasian. The twin cohort comprised three pairs of female monozygotic twins, all aged about 18 to 30 years. Positive isolation kits from Invitrogen were used to isolate CD4+ and CD8+ T cell populations. Reading from cysteine to phenylalanine, the CDR3 counts 13 amino acids. The entry retains the CDR3 DNA only, 39 bases that are in frame from base 1. The germline V gene (reference sequence) specifies GTSNPN as CDR1 and SVGIG as CDR2. V is shortened by 0 bases, J by 6 bases, and the region joining them spans 12 bases. This sample was shared with a second study, whose subject was yellow fever vaccine responses in identical twins. As the second study states: The authors reported that the T cell response to vaccination in identical twins appeared partly convergent and partly personalized. The study precisely tracked vaccine-responding T cell clones in identical twins.

The TCR was taken from a woman aged 18-29 years in good health. The V and J genes are TRBV30 and TRBJ2-7, with the D gene call left open. Sample: CD8+ T cells sorted from blood. Here the CDR3 is given as CAWSVIAGAEQYF. DNA sequence: TGTGCCTGGAGTGTAATCGCCGGAGCCGAGCAGTACTTC.